The next 16 T cell receptor beta chains were all read from a single sample in a study of blood T cells in healthy people across ages. Primers used in a second PCR of roughly 6 to 11 cycles were a sample-barcoded 5' primer and a J-beta primer mix. TCRdb re-analysed the 5' RACE reads in MiXCR, keeping a single row per CDR3 protein. This sample carries fewer than 800,000 distinct CDR3 sequences, about 32% of them seen once, and the ten largest clones take roughly 15%. The sample taken for sequencing was blood. The source is a woman aged 80 or older in good health.

In its sample, this clonotype was seen many times. The chain carries TRBV9 and TRBJ2-5; D is unresolved. The CDR3 is made up of 15 amino acids. CDR1 and CDR2 from the germline V gene are SGDLS and YYNGEE. V was cut by 1 base and J by 10 bases, with 20 bases left in between. The CDR3 is CASSVNPIRPWVQYF. The CDR3 nucleotides are TGTGCCAGCAGCGTAAACCCCATTCGGCCGTGGGTCCAGTACTTC.

J is TRBJ2-7 and V is TRBV30, with D possibly being TRBD1 or TRBD2 (5 bases each). V gave up 3 bases and J gave up 2 bases, with 11 bases separating them. This CDR3 comprises 13 residues. Germline CDR1 reads GTSNPN; CDR2 reads SVGIG (reference sequence). The CDR3 reads CAWRDQGPYEQYF. DNA for the CDR3: TGTGCCTGGAGGGACCAGGGACCCTACGAGCAGTACTTC.

The table lists this clonotype with many counts. J is TRBJ2-1 and V is TRBV9, with D possibly matching TRBD2 (6 bases). There are 16 residues in the CDR3. Trimming took off 3 bases at V and 3 bases at J, with 16 bases between the two ends. Germline CDR1 reads SGDLS; CDR2 reads YYNGEE. CDR3 DNA sequence: TGTGCCAGCAGCGCGCAACTAGCTGGGAACTACAATGAGCAGTTCTTC. This translates into CASSAQLAGNYNEQFF.

Only one count was recorded for this clonotype. This chain uses TRBV21-1 with TRBJ1-5. TRBV21-1 is a listed pseudogene. This CDR3 has 14 residues. This CDR3 is CASSTGGRGQPQHF. DNA of the CDR3: TGTGCCAGCAGTACCGGAGGGAGGGGACAGCCCCAGCATTTT.

This clonotype was counted ten times or more. This chain uses TRBV9 with TRBJ1-1; D is unclear. CDR1 and CDR2 from the germline V gene are SGDLS and YYNGEE. The CDR3 consists of 14 residues. Trimming took 3 bases from V and 9 from J, leaving 18 bases between them. The CDR3 region has the DNA TGTGCCAGCAGCGCCCCCGACTCGGTAGGGAAAGCTTTCTTT. Its translation: CASSAPDSVGKAFF.

This clonotype has at least ten counts. This sequence joins TRBV5-5 and TRBJ1-1; perhaps TRBD1 as D (5 bases). V was clipped by 2 bases and J by 11 bases, with 10 bases between them. Germline values: CDR1 SGHKS, CDR2 YYEKEE (reference sequence). The CDR3 is 11 residues long. CDR3 nucleotides: TGTGCCAGCAGCTTCGGGGGGGACGCTTTCTTT. It yields the protein CASSFGGDAFF. Variable domain in full (rest from reference TRBV5-5 and TRBJ1-1): DAGVTQSPTHLIKTRGQQVTLRCSPISGHKSVSWYQQVLGQGPQFIFQYYEKEERGRGNFPDRFSARQFPNYSSELNVNALLLGDSALYLCASSFGGDAFFGQGTRLTVV.

This clonotype was picked up a small number of times. Being one base from a much bigger clone, this may be a read error. This sequence joins TRBV5-1 and TRBJ2-3; no firm D call. The germline CDR1 and CDR2 sequences are SGHRS and YFSETQ. Trimming stripped 3 bases from V and 3 bases from J, with 11 bases between. The CDR3 covers 14 residues. The CDR3 sequence is CASSWALGTDTQYF. The DNA of the CDR3 is TGCGCCAGCAGCTGGGCCCTCGGGACAGATACGCAGTATTTT.

The chain is built from TRBV14 and TRBJ2-1, with D maybe TRBD1 (5 bases). The DNA end favors TRBJ2-7, so the J call may be wrong. The CDR3 consists of 18 residues. CDR1 SGHDN and CDR2 FVKESK come from the germline V gene. CDR3 sequence: CASSQLKGLRASYNGQYF. CDR3 nucleotides: TGTGCCAGCAGCCAATTAAAGGGGCTTCGGGCCTCCTACAATGGGCAGTACTTC.

Remarks on this clonotype: A much larger clone differs by one base, so this may be a read error. The gene calls are TRBV29-1 and TRBJ2-5; 8 nucleotides align to TRBD2. Germline V gene sequence: CDR1 SQVTM, CDR2 ANQGSEA. CDR3 length: 14 amino acids. V shed 3 bases, J shed 11 bases, and the junction held 14 bases outside the gene matches. CDR3 DNA sequence: TGCAGCGTTGACCGGGGGGGCAGCTACAATGAGCAGTACTTC. Translation: CSVDRGGSYNEQYF.

This clonotype was picked up many times. The gene calls are TRBV5-1 and TRBJ2-1, with 13 bases fitting TRBD2. The CDR3 extends over 17 amino acids. With V trimmed by 4 bases and J by 4 bases, 8 bases remained unmatched. The germline CDR1 and CDR2 sequences are SGHRS and YFSETQ. The CDR3 is CASSPATSGGRYNEQFF. The DNA of the CDR3 is TGCGCCAGCAGCCCGGCGACTAGCGGGGGGCGGTACAATGAGCAGTTCTTC.

This clonotype was observed at least ten times. This chain links TRBV12-3 or TRBV12-4 with TRBJ2-1, with 7 bases lining up with TRBD1. Germline trimming cut 5 bases from V and 4 bases from J; bases unmatched to any gene: 2. There are 13 residues in the CDR3. As DNA, the CDR3 is TGTGCCAGCAGTCAGGGACAGTACAATGAGCAGTTCTTC. Protein product: CASSQGQYNEQFF.

This sequence joins TRBV20-1 and TRBJ1-2; D ambiguous. V gave up 3 bases and J gave up 8 bases, with 13 bases separating them. From germline, CDR1 is DFQATT and CDR2 SNEGSKA (reference sequence). This CDR3 spans 12 amino acids. CDR3 in amino acids: CSARPDMGGYTF. The DNA for the CDR3 is TGCAGTGCTAGGCCCGACATGGGAGGCTACACCTTC.

With respect to this clonotype: A much larger clone sits a single nucleotide away, making a read error possible. The rearrangement links TRBV29-1 to TRBJ2-7; TRBD2 aligns across 8 bases. Germline CDR1 and CDR2: SQVTM and ANQGSEA. V dropped 4 bases and J dropped 7; count of bases not matched to a gene: 6. The CDR3 sequence is 12 residues long. The CDR3 spells CSVAPGGNEQYF. DNA of the CDR3: TGCAGCGTTGCCCCGGGGGGGAATGAGCAGTACTTC.

The genes are TRBV5-1 and TRBJ1-1, with no clear D. This CDR3 has 14 residues. The germline V gene encodes CDR1 SGHRS and CDR2 YFSETQ. V lost 4 bases and J lost 5, with 15 bases in between. CDR3 coding DNA: TGCGCCAGCAGCCCCCCGTTGGATGGAACTGAAGCTTTCTTT. This sequence encodes CASSPPLDGTEAFF.

The chain employs TRBV30 and TRBJ1-2; 7 nucleotides match TRBD1. CDR3 length equals 16 residues. With V trimmed by 4 bases and J by 0 bases, 11 bases remained unmatched. Germline-derived CDR1 and CDR2 are GTSNPN and SVGIG (reference sequence). The CDR3 DNA reads as TGTGCCTGGACGGCTCTCGGGACAGTGGCTAACTATGGCTACACCTTC. The encoded protein is CAWTALGTVANYGYTF.

About this clonotype: This may come from a read error, since a much larger clone is one base off. The chain couples TRBV21-1 to TRBJ2-1; no DNA check was done on the table's D call, TRBD1. TRBV21-1 is described as a pseudogene. This CDR3 has 20 amino acids. In DNA form, the CDR3 reads TGTGCCAGCAACCACAAAAGATGGATCAGGGTGAGCTGGTCCTACAATGAGCAGTTCTTC. It codes for CASNHKRWIRVSWSYNEQFF.